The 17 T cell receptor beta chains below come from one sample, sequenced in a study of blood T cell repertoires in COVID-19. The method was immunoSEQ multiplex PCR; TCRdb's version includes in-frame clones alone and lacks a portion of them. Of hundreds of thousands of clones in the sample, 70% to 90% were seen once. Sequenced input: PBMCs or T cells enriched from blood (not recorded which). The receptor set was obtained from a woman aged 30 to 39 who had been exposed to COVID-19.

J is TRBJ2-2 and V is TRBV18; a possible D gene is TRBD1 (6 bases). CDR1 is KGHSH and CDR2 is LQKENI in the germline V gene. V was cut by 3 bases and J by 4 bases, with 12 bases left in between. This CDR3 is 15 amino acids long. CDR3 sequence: CASSPGTGLTGELFF. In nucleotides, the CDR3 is TGTGCCAGCTCACCGGGAACAGGGCTCACCGGGGAGCTGTTTTTT.

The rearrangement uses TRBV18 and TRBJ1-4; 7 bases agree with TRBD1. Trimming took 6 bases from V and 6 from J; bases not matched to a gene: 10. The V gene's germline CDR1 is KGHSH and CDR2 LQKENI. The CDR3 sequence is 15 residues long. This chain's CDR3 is CASSKMTGNDEKLFF. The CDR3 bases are TGTGCCAGCTCGAAGATGACAGGGAATGATGAAAAACTGTTTTTT. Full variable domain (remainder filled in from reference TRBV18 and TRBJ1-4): NAGVMQNPRHLVRRRGQEARLRCSPMKGHSHVYWYRQLPEEGLKFMVYLQKENIIDESGMPKERFSAEFPKEGPSILRIQQVVRGDSAAYFCASSKMTGNDEKLFFGSGTQLSVL.

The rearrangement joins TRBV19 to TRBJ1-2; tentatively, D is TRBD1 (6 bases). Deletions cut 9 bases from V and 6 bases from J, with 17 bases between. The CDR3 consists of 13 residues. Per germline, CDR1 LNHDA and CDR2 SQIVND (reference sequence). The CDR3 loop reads CASRSGVFNGYTF. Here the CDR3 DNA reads TGTGCCAGCCGTTCAGGGGTTTTTAATGGCTACACCTTC.

The CDR3: CASSPPRGWNTQYF. CDR3 bases: TGTGCCAGCAGCCCCCCACGGGGGTGGAATACGCAGTATTTT. The chain joins TRBV7-8 to TRBJ2-3, with a possible D match to TRBD2 (6 bases). Between the trimmed V and J ends, which lost 5 bases and 7 bases, there was a span of 16 bases. The germline V gene has CDR1 SGHVS and CDR2 FQNEAQ. The CDR3 runs 14 residues.

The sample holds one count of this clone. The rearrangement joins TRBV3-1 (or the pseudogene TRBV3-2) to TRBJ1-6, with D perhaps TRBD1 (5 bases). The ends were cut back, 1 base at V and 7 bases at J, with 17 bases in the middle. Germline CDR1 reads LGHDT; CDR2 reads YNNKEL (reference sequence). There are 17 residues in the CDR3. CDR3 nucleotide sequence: TGTGCCAGCAGCCAAGTAGGGGCCTACCTGGGAAATTCACCCCTCCACTTT. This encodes CASSQVGAYLGNSPLHF.

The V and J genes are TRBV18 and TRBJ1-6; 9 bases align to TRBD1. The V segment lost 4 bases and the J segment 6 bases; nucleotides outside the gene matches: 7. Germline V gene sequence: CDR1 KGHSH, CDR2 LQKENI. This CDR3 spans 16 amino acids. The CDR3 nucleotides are TGTGCCAGCTCACTCACAGGGGGCTCGAGTAATTCACCCCTCCACTTT. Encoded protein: CASSLTGGSSNSPLHF.

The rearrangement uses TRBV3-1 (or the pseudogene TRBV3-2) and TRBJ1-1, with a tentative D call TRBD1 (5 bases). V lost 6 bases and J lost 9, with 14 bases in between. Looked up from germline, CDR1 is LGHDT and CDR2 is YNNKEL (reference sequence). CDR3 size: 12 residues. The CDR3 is CASRSGRGQAFF. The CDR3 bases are TGTGCCAGCAGATCTGGGAGGGGACAAGCTTTCTTT.

The CDR3 coding sequence is TGTGCCAGCAGCCAAGATAAGGGACAGGATGGCTACACCTTC. Amino acid sequence: CASSQDKGQDGYTF. The chain couples TRBV3-1 (or the pseudogene TRBV3-2) to TRBJ1-2, with 8 bases aligning to TRBD1. CDR3 size: 14 residues. Germline CDR1 LGHDT, CDR2 YNNKEL (reference sequence). Unmatched junction bases numbered 3, after V lost 0 bases and J lost 6 bases.

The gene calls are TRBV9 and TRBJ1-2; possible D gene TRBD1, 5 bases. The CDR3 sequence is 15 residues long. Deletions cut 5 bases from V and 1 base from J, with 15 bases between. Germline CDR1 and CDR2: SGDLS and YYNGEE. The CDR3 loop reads CASSAGRGGNYGYTF. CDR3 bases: TGTGCCAGCAGTGCGGGAAGGGGTGGTAACTATGGCTACACCTTC.

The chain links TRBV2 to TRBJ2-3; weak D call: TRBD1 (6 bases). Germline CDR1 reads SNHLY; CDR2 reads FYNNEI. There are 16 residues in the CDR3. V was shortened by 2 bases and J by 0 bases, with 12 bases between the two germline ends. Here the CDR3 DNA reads TGTGCCAGCAGTGAAATGGGACATCTAAGCACAGATACGCAGTATTTT. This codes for CASSEMGHLSTDTQYF.

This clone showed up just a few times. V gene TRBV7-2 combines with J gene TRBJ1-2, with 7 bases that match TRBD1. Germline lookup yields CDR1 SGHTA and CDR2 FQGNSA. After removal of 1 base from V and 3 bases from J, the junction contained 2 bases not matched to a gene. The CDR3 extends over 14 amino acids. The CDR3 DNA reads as TGTGCCAGCAGCTTAGGGGACAGTTACTATGGCTACACCTTC. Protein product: CASSLGDSYYGYTF.

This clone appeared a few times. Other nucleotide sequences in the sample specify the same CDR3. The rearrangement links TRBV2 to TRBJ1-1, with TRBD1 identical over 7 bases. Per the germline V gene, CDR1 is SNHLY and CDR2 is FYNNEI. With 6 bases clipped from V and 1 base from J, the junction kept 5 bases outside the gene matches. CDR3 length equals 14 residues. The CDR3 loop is CASRGDRSNTEAFF. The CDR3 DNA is TGTGCCAGCAGAGGGGACAGATCGAACACTGAAGCTTTCTTT.

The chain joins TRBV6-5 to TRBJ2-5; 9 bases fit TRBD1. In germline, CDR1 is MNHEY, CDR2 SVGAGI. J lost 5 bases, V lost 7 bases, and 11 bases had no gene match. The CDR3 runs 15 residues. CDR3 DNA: TGTGCCAGCACATCTCCGGGACAGGGTTTGGAGACCCAGTACTTC. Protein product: CASTSPGQGLETQYF.

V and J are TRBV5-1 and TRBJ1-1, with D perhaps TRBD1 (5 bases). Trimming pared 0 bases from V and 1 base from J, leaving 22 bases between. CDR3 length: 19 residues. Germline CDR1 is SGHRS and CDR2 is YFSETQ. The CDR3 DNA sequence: TGCGCCAGCAGCTTGGGTCTGCAGGGAAGCTACCTCAAGAACACTGAAGCTTTCTTT. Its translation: CASSLGLQGSYLKNTEAFF. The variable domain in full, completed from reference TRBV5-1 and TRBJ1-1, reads KAGVTQTPRYLIKTRGQQVTLSCSPISGHRSVSWYQQTPGQGLQFLFEYFSETQRNKGNFPGRFSGRQFSNSRSEMNVSTLELGDSALYLCASSLGLQGSYLKNTEAFFGQGTRLTVV.

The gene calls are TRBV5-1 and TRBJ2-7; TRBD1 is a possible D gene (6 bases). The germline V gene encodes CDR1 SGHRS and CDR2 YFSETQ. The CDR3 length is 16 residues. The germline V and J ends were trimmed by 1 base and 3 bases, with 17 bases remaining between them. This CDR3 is CASSLYGGQTYYEQYF. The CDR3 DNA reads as TGCGCCAGCAGCTTGTATGGGGGACAAACTTACTACGAGCAGTACTTC. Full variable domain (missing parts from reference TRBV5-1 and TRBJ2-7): KAGVTQTPRYLIKTRGQQVTLSCSPISGHRSVSWYQQTPGQGLQFLFEYFSETQRNKGNFPGRFSGRQFSNSRSEMNVSTLELGDSALYLCASSLYGGQTYYEQYFGPGTRLTVT.

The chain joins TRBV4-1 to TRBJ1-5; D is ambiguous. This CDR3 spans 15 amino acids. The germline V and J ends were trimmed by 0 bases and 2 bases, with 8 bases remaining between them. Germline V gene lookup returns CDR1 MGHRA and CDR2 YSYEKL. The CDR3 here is CASSQDSNGNQPQHF. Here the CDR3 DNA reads TGCGCCAGCAGCCAAGATAGCAACGGCAATCAGCCCCAGCATTTT.

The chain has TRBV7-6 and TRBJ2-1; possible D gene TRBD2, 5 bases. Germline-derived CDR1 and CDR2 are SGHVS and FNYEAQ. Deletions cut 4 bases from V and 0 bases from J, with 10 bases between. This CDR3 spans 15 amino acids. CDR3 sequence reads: CASSSEGGSYNEQFF. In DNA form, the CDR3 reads TGTGCCAGCAGCTCAGAAGGAGGCTCCTACAATGAGCAGTTCTTC.